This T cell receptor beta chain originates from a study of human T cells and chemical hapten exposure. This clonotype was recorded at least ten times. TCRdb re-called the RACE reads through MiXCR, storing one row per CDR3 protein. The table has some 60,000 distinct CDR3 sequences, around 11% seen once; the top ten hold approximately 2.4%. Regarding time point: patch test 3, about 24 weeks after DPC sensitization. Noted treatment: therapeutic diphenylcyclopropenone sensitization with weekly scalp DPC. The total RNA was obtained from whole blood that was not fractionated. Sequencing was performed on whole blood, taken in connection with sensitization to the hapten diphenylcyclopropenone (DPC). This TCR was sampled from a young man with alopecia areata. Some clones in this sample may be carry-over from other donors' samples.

The CDR3 sequence is CASSLVLSGANVLTF. DNA of the CDR3: TGTGCCAGCAGCTTAGTTCTCTCTGGGGCCAACGTCCTGACTTTC. V gene TRBV7-2 combines with J gene TRBJ2-6; D gene uncertain. Germline lookup yields CDR1 SGHTA and CDR2 FQGNSA. This CDR3 is 15 amino acids long. V lost 1 base and J lost 0, with 4 bases in between.